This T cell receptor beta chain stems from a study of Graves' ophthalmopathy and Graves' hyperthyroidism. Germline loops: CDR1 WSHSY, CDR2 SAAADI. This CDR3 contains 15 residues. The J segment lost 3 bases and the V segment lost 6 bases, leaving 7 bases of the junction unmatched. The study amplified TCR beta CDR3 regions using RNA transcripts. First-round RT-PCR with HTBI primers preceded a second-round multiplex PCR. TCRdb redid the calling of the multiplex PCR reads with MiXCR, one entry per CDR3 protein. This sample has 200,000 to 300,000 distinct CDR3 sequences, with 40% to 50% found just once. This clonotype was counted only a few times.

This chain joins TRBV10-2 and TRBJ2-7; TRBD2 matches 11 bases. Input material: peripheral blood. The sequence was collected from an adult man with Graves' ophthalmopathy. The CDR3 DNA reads TGCGCCAGCAGGGCTAGCGGGGGGCCGTTCTACGAGCAGTACTTC. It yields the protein CASRASGGPFYEQYF.